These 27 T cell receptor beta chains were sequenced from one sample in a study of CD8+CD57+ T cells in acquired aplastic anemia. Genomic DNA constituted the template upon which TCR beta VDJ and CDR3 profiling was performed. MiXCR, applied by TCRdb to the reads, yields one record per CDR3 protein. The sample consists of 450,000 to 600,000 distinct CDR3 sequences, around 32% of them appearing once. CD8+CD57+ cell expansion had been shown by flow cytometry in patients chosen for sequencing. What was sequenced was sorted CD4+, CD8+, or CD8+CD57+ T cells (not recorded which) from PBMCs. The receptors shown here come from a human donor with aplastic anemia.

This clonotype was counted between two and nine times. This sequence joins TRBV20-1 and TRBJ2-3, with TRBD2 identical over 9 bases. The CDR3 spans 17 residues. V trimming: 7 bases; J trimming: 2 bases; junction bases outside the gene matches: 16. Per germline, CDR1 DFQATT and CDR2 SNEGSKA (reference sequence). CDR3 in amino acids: CSGERVKTSGYTDTQYF. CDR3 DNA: TGCAGTGGGGAGCGAGTAAAGACTAGCGGTTACACAGATACGCAGTATTTT.

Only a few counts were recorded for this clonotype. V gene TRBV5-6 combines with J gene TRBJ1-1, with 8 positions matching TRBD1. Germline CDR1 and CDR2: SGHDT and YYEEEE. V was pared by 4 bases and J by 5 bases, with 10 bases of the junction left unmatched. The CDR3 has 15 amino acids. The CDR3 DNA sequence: TGTGCCAGCAGCCCATGGACCACAGGGGGGACTGAAGCTTTCTTT. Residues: CASSPWTTGGTEAFF.

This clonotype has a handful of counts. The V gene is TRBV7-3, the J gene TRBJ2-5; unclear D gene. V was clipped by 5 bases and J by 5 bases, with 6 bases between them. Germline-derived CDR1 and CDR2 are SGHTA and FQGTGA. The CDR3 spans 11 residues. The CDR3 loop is CASSPFETQYF. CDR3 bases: TGTGCCAGCAGCCCATTCGAGACCCAGTACTTC.

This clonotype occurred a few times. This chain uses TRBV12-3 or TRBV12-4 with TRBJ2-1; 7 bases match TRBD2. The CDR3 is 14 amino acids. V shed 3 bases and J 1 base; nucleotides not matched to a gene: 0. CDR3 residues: CASSFSGSYNEQFF. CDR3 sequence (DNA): TGTGCCAGCAGTTTTAGCGGGTCCTACAATGAGCAGTTCTTC.

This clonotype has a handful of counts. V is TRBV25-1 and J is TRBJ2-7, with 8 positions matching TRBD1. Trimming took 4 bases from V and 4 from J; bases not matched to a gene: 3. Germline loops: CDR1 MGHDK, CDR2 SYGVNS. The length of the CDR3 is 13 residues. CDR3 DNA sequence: TGTGCCAGCAGTGGGGACAGGAGGTACGAGCAGTACTTC. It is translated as CASSGDRRYEQYF.

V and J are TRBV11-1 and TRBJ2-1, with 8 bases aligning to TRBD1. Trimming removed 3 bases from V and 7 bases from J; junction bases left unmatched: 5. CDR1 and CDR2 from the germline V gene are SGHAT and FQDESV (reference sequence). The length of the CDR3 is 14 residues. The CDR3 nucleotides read TGTGCCAGCAGCTTCCTAGGACAGGGAAATGAGCAGTTCTTC. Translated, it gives CASSFLGQGNEQFF.

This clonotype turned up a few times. The DNA for the CDR3 is TGCAGTGCCCCCAACGGGATCAATGAGCAGTTCTTC. Translated: CSAPNGINEQFF. This chain uses TRBV20-1 with TRBJ2-1; D is possibly TRBD2 (5 bases). CDR1 and CDR2 from the germline V gene are DFQATT and SNEGSKA (reference sequence). The CDR3 is 12 residues long. Trimming took off 6 bases at V and 6 bases at J, with 12 bases between the two ends.

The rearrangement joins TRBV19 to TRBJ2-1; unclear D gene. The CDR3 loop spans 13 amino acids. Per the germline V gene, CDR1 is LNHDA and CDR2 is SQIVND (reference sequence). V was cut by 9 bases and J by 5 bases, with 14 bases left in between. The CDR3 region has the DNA TGTGCCAGCGCTAAATTCCGGGACAATGAGCAGTTCTTC. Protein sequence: CASAKFRDNEQFF.

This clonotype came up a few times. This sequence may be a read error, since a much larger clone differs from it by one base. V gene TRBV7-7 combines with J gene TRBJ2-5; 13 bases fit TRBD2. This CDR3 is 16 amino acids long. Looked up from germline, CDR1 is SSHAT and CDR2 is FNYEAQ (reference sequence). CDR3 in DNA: TGTGGTAGCAGCTTAGCACTAGCGGGAGGGCAAGAGACCCAGTACTTC. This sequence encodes CGSSLALAGGQETQYF. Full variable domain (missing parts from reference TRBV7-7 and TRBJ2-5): GAGVSQSPRYKVTKRGQDVTLRCDPISSHATLYWYQQALGQGPEFLTYFNYEAQPDKSGLPSDRFSAERPEGSISTLTIQRTEQRDSAMYRCGSSLALAGGQETQYFGPGTRLLVL.

CDR3 loop: CSARVGSGEGYTF. CDR3 nucleotide sequence: TGCAGTGCTAGAGTAGGGTCCGGAGAGGGCTACACCTTC. The rearrangement uses TRBV20-1 and TRBJ1-2, with no clear D. Germline loops: CDR1 DFQATT, CDR2 SNEGSKA (reference sequence). This CDR3 is 13 amino acids long. The V gene lost 1 base and the J gene lost 8 bases, with 14 bases spanning the gap.

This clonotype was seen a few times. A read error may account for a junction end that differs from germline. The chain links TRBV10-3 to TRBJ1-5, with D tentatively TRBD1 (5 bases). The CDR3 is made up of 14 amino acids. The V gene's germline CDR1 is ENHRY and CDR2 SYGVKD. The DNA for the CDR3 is TGTGCCAGCAGTTACGACAGCTTAAATCAGCCCCAGCATTTT. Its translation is CASSYDSLNQPQHF.

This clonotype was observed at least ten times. CDR3 protein: CASSLSAGLHEQYF. The CDR3 DNA follows: TGTGCCAGCAGCTTATCGGCAGGGCTTCACGAGCAGTACTTC. The V gene is TRBV7-8, the J gene TRBJ2-7, with TRBD1 as a possible D gene (5 bases). Per germline, CDR1 SGHVS and CDR2 FQNEAQ. This CDR3 has 14 residues. Between the trimmed V and J ends, which lost 2 bases and 5 bases, there was a span of 13 bases.

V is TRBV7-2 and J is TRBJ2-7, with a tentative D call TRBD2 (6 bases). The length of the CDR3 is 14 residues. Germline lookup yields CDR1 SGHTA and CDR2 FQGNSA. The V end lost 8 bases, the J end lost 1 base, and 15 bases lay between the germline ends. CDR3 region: CASVASGGSYEQYF. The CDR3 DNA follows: TGTGCCAGCGTTGCGTCCGGGGGTTCCTACGAGCAGTACTTC.

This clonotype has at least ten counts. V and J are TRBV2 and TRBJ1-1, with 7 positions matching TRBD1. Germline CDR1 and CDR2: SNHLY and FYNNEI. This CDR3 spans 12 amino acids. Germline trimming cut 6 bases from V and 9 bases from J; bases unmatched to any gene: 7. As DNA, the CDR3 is TGTGCCAGCAGGGGACAGAGTGTACAAGCTTTCTTT. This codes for CASRGQSVQAFF.

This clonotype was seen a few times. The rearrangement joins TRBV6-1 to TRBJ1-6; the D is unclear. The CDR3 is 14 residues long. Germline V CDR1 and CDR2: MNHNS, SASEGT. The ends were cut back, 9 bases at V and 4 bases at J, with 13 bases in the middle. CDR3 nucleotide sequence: TGTGCCAGTCGGGAACAGACATATAATTCACCCCTCCACTTT. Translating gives CASREQTYNSPLHF.

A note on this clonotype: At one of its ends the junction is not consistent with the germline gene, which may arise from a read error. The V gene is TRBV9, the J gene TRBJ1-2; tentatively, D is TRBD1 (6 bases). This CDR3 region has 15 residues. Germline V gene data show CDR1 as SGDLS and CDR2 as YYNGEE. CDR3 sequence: CARRSDRFGGYGYTF. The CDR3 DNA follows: TGTGCCCGCAGGAGCGACAGGTTTGGTGGCTATGGCTACACCTTC.

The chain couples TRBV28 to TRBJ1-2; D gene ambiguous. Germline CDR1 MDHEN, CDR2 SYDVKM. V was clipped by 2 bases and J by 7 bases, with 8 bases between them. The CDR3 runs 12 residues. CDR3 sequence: CASSLLGSGYTF. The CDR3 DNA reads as TGTGCCAGCAGTTTACTGGGAAGTGGCTACACCTTC.

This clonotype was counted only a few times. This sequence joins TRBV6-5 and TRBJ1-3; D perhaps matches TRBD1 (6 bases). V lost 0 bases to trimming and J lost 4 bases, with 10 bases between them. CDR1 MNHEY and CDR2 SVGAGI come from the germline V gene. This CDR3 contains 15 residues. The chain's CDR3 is CASSYSTGFGNTIYF. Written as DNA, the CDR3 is TGTGCCAGCAGTTACTCGACAGGATTCGGAAACACCATATATTTT.

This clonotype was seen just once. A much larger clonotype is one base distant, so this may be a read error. The CDR3 reads CASSIVHGGDTQHF. As DNA, the CDR3 is TGTGCCAGTAGTATAGTTCATGGTGGAGATACGCAGCATTTT. The chain recombines TRBV19 with TRBJ2-3; D is unclear. The J call may be faulty, since TRBJ1-5 better matches the DNA end. Per the germline V gene, CDR1 is LNHDA and CDR2 is SQIVND (reference sequence). The CDR3 sequence is 14 residues long.

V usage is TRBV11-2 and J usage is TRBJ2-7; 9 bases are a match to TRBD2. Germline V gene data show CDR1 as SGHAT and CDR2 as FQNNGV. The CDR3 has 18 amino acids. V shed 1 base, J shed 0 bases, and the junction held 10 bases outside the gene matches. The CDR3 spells CASSLGTIAGALSYEQYF. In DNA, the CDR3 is TGTGCCAGCAGCTTAGGGACCATAGCGGGAGCCCTCTCCTACGAGCAGTACTTC.

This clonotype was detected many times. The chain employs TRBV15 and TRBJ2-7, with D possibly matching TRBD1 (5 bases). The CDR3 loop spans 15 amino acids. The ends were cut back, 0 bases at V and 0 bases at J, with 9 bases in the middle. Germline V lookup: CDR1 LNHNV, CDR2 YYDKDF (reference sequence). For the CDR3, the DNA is TGTGCCACCAGCAGAGAAGTCGACAGCTCCTACGAGCAGTACTTC. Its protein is CATSREVDSSYEQYF.

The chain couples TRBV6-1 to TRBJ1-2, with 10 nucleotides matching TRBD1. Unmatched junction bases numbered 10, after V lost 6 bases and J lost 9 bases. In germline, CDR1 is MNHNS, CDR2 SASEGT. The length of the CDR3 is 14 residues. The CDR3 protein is CASSRRGQGYSYTF. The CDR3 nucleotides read TGTGCCAGCAGCCGTCGGGGACAGGGGTATAGCTACACCTTC.

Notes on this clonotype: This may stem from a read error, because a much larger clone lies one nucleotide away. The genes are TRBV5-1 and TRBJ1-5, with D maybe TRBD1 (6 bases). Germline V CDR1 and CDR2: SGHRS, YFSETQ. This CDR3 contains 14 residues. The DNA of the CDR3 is TGCGCCAGCAGCTCCCAACAGGGCGGTCAGCCCCAGCGTTTT. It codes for CASSSQQGGQPQRF.

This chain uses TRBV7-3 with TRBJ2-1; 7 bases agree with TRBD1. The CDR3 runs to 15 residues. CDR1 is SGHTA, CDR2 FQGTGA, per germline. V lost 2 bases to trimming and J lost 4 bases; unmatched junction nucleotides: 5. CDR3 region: CASSLGARGYNEQFF. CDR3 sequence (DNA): TGTGCCAGCAGCTTAGGCGCCAGGGGGTACAATGAGCAGTTCTTC.

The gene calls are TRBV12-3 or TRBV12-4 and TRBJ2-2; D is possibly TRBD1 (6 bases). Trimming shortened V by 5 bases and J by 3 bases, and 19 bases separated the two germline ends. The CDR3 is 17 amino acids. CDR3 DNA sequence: TGTGCCAGCAGTCTACAGGGTGGGGGCGTTTACACCGGGGAGCTGTTTTTT. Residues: CASSLQGGGVYTGELFF.

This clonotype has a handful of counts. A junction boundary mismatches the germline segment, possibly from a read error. The DNA for the CDR3 is TGTGCCAGCAGCCAGGGACCGGCATACCCGATCCCCCCCTTC. Translation: CASSQGPAYPIPPF. The chain couples TRBV3-1 to TRBJ1-2; D may be TRBD1 (5 bases). The CDR3 runs 14 residues. CDR1 and CDR2 from the germline V gene are LGHDT and YNNKEL (reference sequence).

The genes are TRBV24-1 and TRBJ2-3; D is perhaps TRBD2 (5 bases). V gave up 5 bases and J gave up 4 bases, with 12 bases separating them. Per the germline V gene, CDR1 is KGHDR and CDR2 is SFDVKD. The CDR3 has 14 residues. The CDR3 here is CATSARVSADTQYF. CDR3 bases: TGTGCCACCAGTGCTAGGGTTAGCGCAGATACGCAGTATTTT.